A single sample is the source of the 8 T cell receptor beta chains below, sequenced in a study of CD8 T cells in Susac syndrome. Random hexamers served to reverse transcribe roughly 0.45 to 1 ug RNA. TCRdb re-called the immunoSEQ multiplex PCR reads through MiXCR, storing one row per CDR3 protein. This table has 250,000 to 300,000 distinct CDR3 sequences, approximately 85% appearing once. The sequenced sample consisted of CD8+ T cells from PBMCs. Receptors originate from a human donor with multiple sclerosis.

The rearrangement links TRBV20-1 to TRBJ2-2, with 13 bases fitting TRBD2. Looked up from germline, CDR1 is DFQATT and CDR2 is SNEGSKA (reference sequence). J lost 5 bases, V lost 8 bases, and 23 bases had no gene match. The CDR3 spans 20 residues. The CDR3 region is CSTKPPGLAGFGFRTGELFF. The CDR3 DNA reads as TGCAGTACCAAACCTCCGGGACTAGCGGGGTTCGGGTTCAGGACCGGGGAGCTGTTTTTT.

The chain recombines TRBV20-1 with TRBJ1-2; 9 bases agree with TRBD1. Germline assignment: CDR1 DFQATT and CDR2 SNEGSKA (reference sequence). V lost 3 bases and J lost 5; bases outside the gene matches: 7. The CDR3 totals 14 residues. CDR3 in amino acids: CSASWGQGGYGYTF. The CDR3 DNA reads TGCAGTGCTAGTTGGGGACAGGGAGGGTATGGCTACACCTTC.

This chain links TRBV28 with TRBJ2-7; 11 bases align to TRBD1. This CDR3 is built from 14 residues. V gave up 8 bases and J gave up 6 bases; unmatched junction bases: 9. CDR1 and CDR2 (germline): MDHEN, SYDVKM. The CDR3 DNA is TGTGCCAGCTTTACCGGGACAGGGGGGATCGAGCAGTACTTC. It encodes CASFTGTGGIEQYF.

The chain joins TRBV3-1 to TRBJ2-1, with D unclear. The CDR3 covers 10 residues. The germline gives CDR1 LGHDT, CDR2 YNNKEL (reference sequence). V was cut by 8 bases and J by 8 bases, with 7 bases left in between. CDR3 region: CASSPDEQFF. The CDR3 DNA reads TGTGCCAGCTCGCCGGATGAGCAGTTCTTC.

The chain combines TRBV20-1 with TRBJ2-7; D may be TRBD1 (6 bases). The ends were cut back, 3 bases at V and 1 base at J, with 16 bases in the middle. The CDR3 extends over 15 amino acids. The germline V gene encodes CDR1 DFQATT and CDR2 SNEGSKA (reference sequence). CDR3 protein: CSASFRDKPSYEQYF. CDR3 coding DNA: TGCAGTGCTAGCTTCCGGGACAAGCCTTCCTACGAGCAGTACTTC.

This chain links TRBV3-1 with TRBJ2-5; D is tentatively TRBD1 or TRBD2 (5 bases each). This CDR3 is built from 16 residues. The germline gives CDR1 LGHDT, CDR2 YNNKEL (reference sequence). V was trimmed by 4 bases and J by 5 bases, leaving 20 bases between them. The DNA of the CDR3 is TGTGCCAGCAGCCCCCAAGAGGCCAGTTGGGGGGAGACCCAGTACTTC. Protein sequence: CASSPQEASWGETQYF.

This clonotype was counted once. The chain combines TRBV7-9 with TRBJ2-4, with D possibly TRBD2 on 6 matching bases. The CDR3 loop spans 14 amino acids. Trimming took 1 base from V and 8 from J, leaving 12 bases between them. Per germline, CDR1 SEHNR and CDR2 FQNEAQ (reference sequence). The DNA for the CDR3 is TGTGCCAGCAGCTTAGAAGCAGGGAGGTACATTCAGTACTTC. This gives the protein CASSLEAGRYIQYF. The complete variable domain, with remaining parts taken from reference TRBV7-9 and TRBJ2-4, reads DTGVSQNPRHKITKRGQNVTFRCDPISEHNRLYWYRQTLGQGPEFLTYFQNEAQLEKSRLLSDRFSAERPKGSFSTLEIQRTEQGDSAMYLCASSLEAGRYIQYFGAGTRLSVL.

The J gene is TRBJ2-1, the V gene TRBV15; D uncertain. The CDR3 sequence is 16 residues long. V was shortened by 0 bases and J by 0 bases, with 9 bases between the two germline ends. The germline V gene has CDR1 LNHNV and CDR2 YYDKDF (reference sequence). CDR3 DNA: TGTGCCACCAGCAGAGATCCCCCGAGCTCCTACAATGAGCAGTTCTTC. Its protein product is CATSRDPPSSYNEQFF. Supplemented by reference TRBV15 and TRBJ2-1, the full variable domain reads DAMVIQNPRYQVTQFGKPVTLSCSQTLNHNVMYWYQQKSSQAPKLLFHYYDKDFNNEADTPDNFQSRRPNTSFCFLDIRSPGLGDTAMYLCATSRDPPSSYNEQFFGPGTRLTVL.